The 27 T cell receptor beta chains given below trace back to one sample, sequenced in a study of vaccination effects on CD4 cells after COVID-19. Data came from immunoSEQ multiplex PCR; TCRdb stores just in-frame clones and leaves some out. The repertoire holds around 69,000 clones, with 74% as singletons. Under the ViraFEST assay, PBMC were stimulated with viral peptide pools so that antigen-specific CD4+ T cells expanded. Sequencing was performed afterwards. The authors isolated CD4+ T cells after around nine days of culture. Participants got two doses of BNT162b2 or mRNA-1273 vaccine. For these TCRs, the target antigens are not known. The sequencing used CD4+ T cells from PBMCs cultured with HCoV-229E spike peptides, collected after COVID-19 vaccination. These receptors came from a human donor who received a COVID-19 vaccine.

The genes are TRBV5-1 and TRBJ2-3; D is unclear. Germline V lookup: CDR1 SGHRS, CDR2 YFSETQ. CDR3 length: 14 residues. V dropped 8 bases and J dropped 2 bases, with 15 bases sitting between them. The CDR3 reads CASSPPLLTDTQYF. CDR3 nucleotides: TGCGCCAGTTCTCCCCCCCTACTCACAGATACGCAGTATTTT.

The chain recombines TRBV20-1 with TRBJ1-2; weak D call: TRBD1 (5 bases). The CDR3 runs to 13 residues. Germline CDR1 reads DFQATT; CDR2 reads SNEGSKA (reference sequence). Between the trimmed V and J ends, which lost 3 bases and 2 bases, there was a span of 10 bases. The CDR3 spells CSASQGSNYGYTF. The CDR3 bases are TGCAGTGCTAGTCAGGGTTCCAACTATGGCTACACCTTC.

The count of this clone is one. This sequence joins TRBV2 and TRBJ1-5; D may be TRBD1 (6 bases). Trimming pared 6 bases from V and 7 bases from J, leaving 13 bases between. CDR3 length: 13 residues. Looked up from germline, CDR1 is SNHLY and CDR2 is FYNNEI. The CDR3 DNA reads TGTGCCAGCAGCTTACAGGGCGGACAGCCCCAGCATTTT. Amino acid sequence: CASSLQGGQPQHF.

The chain uses TRBV19 and TRBJ2-2, with D possibly matching TRBD2 (5 bases). The CDR3 runs to 12 residues. Trimming cost V 5 bases and J 6 bases, with 7 bases left between them. Germline V gene data show CDR1 as LNHDA and CDR2 as SQIVND (reference sequence). The CDR3: CASSGGPGELFF. Here the CDR3 DNA reads TGTGCCAGTAGTGGCGGGCCCGGGGAGCTGTTTTTT.

This rearrangement joins TRBV19 to TRBJ1-3; D remains ambiguous. Germline V gene data show CDR1 as LNHDA and CDR2 as SQIVND (reference sequence). Trimming pared 3 bases from V and 0 bases from J, leaving 9 bases between. The CDR3 runs 15 residues. The CDR3 sequence: CASSILGSSGNTIYF. As DNA, the CDR3 is TGTGCCAGTAGTATCCTCGGGAGCTCTGGAAACACCATATATTTT.

The genes are TRBV24-1 and TRBJ1-1; no clear D gene. The germline CDR1 and CDR2 sequences are KGHDR and SFDVKD. The CDR3 covers 13 residues. V lost 4 bases and J 9 bases, leaving 14 bases between the germline ends. The CDR3 here is CATSEPLTRQAFF. In DNA, the CDR3 is TGTGCCACCAGTGAGCCGTTAACAAGACAAGCTTTCTTT.

This clone is a singleton in its sample. This rearrangement joins TRBV2 to TRBJ2-7; D is undetermined. Germline CDR1 is SNHLY and CDR2 is FYNNEI. There are 13 residues in the CDR3. V dropped 0 bases and J dropped 7 bases, with 10 bases sitting between them. DNA for the CDR3: TGTGCCAGCAGTGAAGCGAGGATGAGGGAGCAGTACGTC. Translated, it gives CASSEARMREQYV.

This sequence joins TRBV5-1 and TRBJ1-2; D ambiguous. The CDR3 spans 13 residues. The germline CDR1 and CDR2 sequences are SGHRS and YFSETQ. Trimming shortened V by 1 base and J by 0 bases, and 4 bases separated the two germline ends. The CDR3 DNA is TGCGCCAGCAGCTTGTACCCTAACTATGGCTACACCTTC. Translating gives CASSLYPNYGYTF.

The V gene is TRBV10-2, the J gene TRBJ1-2, with 11 positions matching TRBD1. This CDR3 region has 15 residues. V shed 7 bases and J 3 bases; nucleotides not matched to a gene: 7. The germline CDR1 and CDR2 sequences are WSHSY and SAAADI. CDR3 protein: CASMDRGRGDYGYTF. CDR3 coding DNA: TGCGCCAGCATGGACAGGGGGCGCGGGGACTATGGCTACACCTTC.

V is TRBV6-1 and J is TRBJ2-7; D is perhaps TRBD1 (6 bases). The CDR3 consists of 14 residues. The V gene's germline CDR1 is MNHNS and CDR2 SASEGT. Trimming took 0 bases from V and 5 from J, leaving 11 bases between them. The CDR3 here is CASSEAGGRHEQYV. As DNA, the CDR3 is TGTGCCAGCAGTGAAGCTGGGGGCAGGCACGAGCAGTACGTC.

This chain links TRBV21-1 with TRBJ2-1; the table's D call of TRBD1 was not tested on the DNA. TRBV21-1 is given as a pseudogene. The CDR3 has 15 amino acids. CDR3 sequence: CASSTPDREAREQFF. The CDR3, as DNA: TGTGCCAGCAGCACACCAGACAGGGAGGCCCGTGAGCAGTTCTTC.

This rearrangement joins TRBV18 to TRBJ1-4; TRBD1 might be the D (5 bases). Germline CDR1 is KGHSH and CDR2 is LQKENI. This CDR3 has 13 residues. V was clipped by 6 bases and J by 3 bases, with 8 bases between them. This CDR3 is CASSGTANEKLFF. The CDR3 nucleotides read TGTGCCAGCTCCGGGACGGCTAATGAAAAACTGTTTTTT.

This clone was seen a single time. V gene TRBV4-3 combines with J gene TRBJ1-3; D call uncertain. Trimming shortened V by 1 base and J by 4 bases, and 14 bases separated the two germline ends. Looked up from germline, CDR1 is LGHNA and CDR2 is YSLEER. This CDR3 has 16 residues. The CDR3 DNA is TGCGCCAGCAGCCAAGCCGGGGAAACCCCCGGAAACACCATATATTTT. This codes for CASSQAGETPGNTIYF.

The chain has TRBV19 and TRBJ1-2; a possible D gene is TRBD1 (6 bases). Trimming left V 3 bases short and J 8 bases short, with 19 bases between. Germline V gene sequence: CDR1 LNHDA, CDR2 SQIVND (reference sequence). The CDR3 covers 15 residues. CDR3 region: CASSIRDTIWEGYTF. CDR3 nucleotide sequence: TGTGCCAGTAGTATCCGGGACACGATCTGGGAAGGCTACACCTTC.

V is TRBV5-5 and J is TRBJ1-4, with TRBD1 identical over 10 bases. V was clipped by 3 bases and J by 8 bases; unmatched bases: 1. Per germline, CDR1 SGHKS and CDR2 YYEKEE (reference sequence). CDR3 length: 13 residues. The CDR3 here is CASSWDRGEKLFF. CDR3 DNA: TGTGCCAGCAGCTGGGACAGGGGAGAAAAACTGTTTTTT.

The chain recombines TRBV9 with TRBJ2-1, with TRBD2 matching 10 bases. CDR3 size: 14 residues. With 4 bases clipped from V and 10 bases from J, the junction kept 8 bases outside the gene matches. The germline V gene encodes CDR1 SGDLS and CDR2 YYNGEE. The CDR3 DNA follows: TGTGCCAGCAGCACAGCGGGGGGGCCGCGGGAGCAGTTCTTC. It specifies CASSTAGGPREQFF.

The chain has TRBV28 and TRBJ1-5; unclear D gene. V shed 6 bases and J shed 7 bases, with 10 bases lying between them. The CDR3 is 12 amino acids. Germline values: CDR1 MDHEN, CDR2 SYDVKM. The CDR3 DNA sequence: TGTGCCAGCAGACGGTCGGGACAGCCCCAGCATTTT. Translation: CASRRSGQPQHF.

J is TRBJ1-2 and V is TRBV28; D ambiguous. Trimming left V 7 bases short and J 4 bases short, with 19 bases between. CDR1 is MDHEN and CDR2 is SYDVKM in the germline V gene. The CDR3 is 15 residues long. This CDR3 reads CASTSRTLGGYGYTF. The CDR3 DNA sequence: TGTGCCAGCACCTCAAGGACGCTGGGCGGCTATGGCTACACCTTC.

The chain joins TRBV9 to TRBJ1-4, with 10 bases matching TRBD1. This CDR3 is built from 16 residues. The trim removed 4 bases at V and 5 bases at J, leaving 8 bases unmatched. Looked up from germline, CDR1 is SGDLS and CDR2 is YYNGEE. DNA of the CDR3: TGTGCCAGCAGCCCACATACGGGACAGGGGAATGAAAAACTGTTTTTT. Protein sequence: CASSPHTGQGNEKLFF. The entire variable domain, with the rest obtained from reference TRBV9 and TRBJ1-4, is as follows: DSGVTQTPKHLITATGQRVTLRCSPRSGDLSVYWYQQSLDQGLQFLIQYYNGEERAKGNILERFSAQQFPDLHSELNLSSLELGDSALYFCASSPHTGQGNEKLFFGSGTQLSVL.

The V call is TRBV10-3, the J call TRBJ1-2; 8 nucleotides agree with TRBD1. Germline V gives CDR1 ENHRY, CDR2 SYGVKD. The CDR3 is 13 residues long. The ends lost 7 bases at V and 3 bases at J; junction bases unmatched: 4. The CDR3 sequence: CAITGQEDYGYTF. CDR3 coding DNA: TGTGCCATCACGGGACAGGAGGACTATGGCTACACCTTC.

This clone appeared a single time. The chain employs TRBV4-3 and TRBJ2-3; tentatively, D is TRBD2 (6 bases). The germline V gene has CDR1 LGHNA and CDR2 YSLEER. V lost 4 bases to trimming and J lost 3 bases, with 11 bases between them. The CDR3 runs 14 residues. The CDR3 loop reads CASSRGGWTDTQYF. The CDR3 region has the DNA TGCGCCAGCAGCCGCGGAGGGTGGACAGATACGCAGTATTTT.

The chain couples TRBV4-1 to TRBJ1-6, with TRBD1 identical over 9 bases. V lost 1 base and J lost 4; bases outside the gene matches: 5. Per germline, CDR1 MGHRA and CDR2 YSYEKL. This CDR3 comprises 17 residues. In nucleotides, the CDR3 is TGCGCCAGCAGCCAAGGATCCGGGACAGGGTATAATTCACCCCTCCACTTT. It yields the protein CASSQGSGTGYNSPLHF.

The rearrangement links TRBV11-2 to TRBJ2-3; D is ambiguous. Germline V gives CDR1 SGHAT, CDR2 FQNNGV. V lost 3 bases to trimming and J lost 6 bases, with 16 bases between them. The CDR3 is 15 amino acids. The CDR3 DNA sequence: TGTGCCAGCAGCTTGAGAGGTTTCCCTTCCGATACGCAGTATTTT. Protein product: CASSLRGFPSDTQYF.

The chain links TRBV5-5 to TRBJ1-1; perhaps TRBD1 as D (6 bases). There are 15 residues in the CDR3. Trimming cost V 6 bases and J 1 base, with 16 bases left between them. Germline CDR1 reads SGHKS; CDR2 reads YYEKEE (reference sequence). As DNA, the CDR3 is TGTGCCAGCAATTTACAGGGTGGGGCGAACACTGAAGCTTTCTTT. Its protein is CASNLQGGANTEAFF.

The chain recombines TRBV7-2 with TRBJ2-2; weak D call: TRBD2 (7 bases). Germline lookup yields CDR1 SGHTA and CDR2 FQGNSA. Trimming removed 0 bases at V and 8 bases at J, with 16 bases between. The CDR3 extends over 16 amino acids. The DNA for the CDR3 is TGTGCCAGCAGCTTAGCGGGGCGGGGGCCCCAGGGGGAGCTGTTTTTT. Its translation is CASSLAGRGPQGELFF.

V usage is TRBV28 and J usage is TRBJ1-2; TRBD1 agrees at 8 bases. V was clipped by 5 bases and J by 8 bases; unmatched bases: 10. The CDR3 is 14 residues long. Per germline, CDR1 MDHEN and CDR2 SYDVKM. The CDR3 here is CASSPHDRGRGYTF. CDR3 nucleotides: TGTGCCAGCAGTCCTCATGACAGGGGAAGGGGCTACACCTTC.

This clone was counted only a few times. This chain joins TRBV10-3 and TRBJ1-1, with D unclear. V lost 6 bases, J lost 11 bases, and 16 bases lay in between. CDR1 ENHRY and CDR2 SYGVKD come from the germline V gene. The CDR3 runs to 12 residues. The CDR3 sequence is CAISPLLGRAFF. CDR3 DNA sequence: TGTGCCATCAGCCCCTTGTTAGGTCGGGCTTTCTTT.